Listed here are 7 T cell receptor beta chains from one sample, sequenced in a study of immune cell composition in non-small cell lung cancer. The repertoire was sequenced with immunoSEQ multiplex PCR; TCRdb's copy has only in-frame clones and lacks some. Here the sample spans 11,000 to 15,000 clones, around 85% being singletons. Input material: lung tumor tissue. These receptors were collected from a human donor with non-small cell lung cancer.

V gene TRBV5-4 combines with J gene TRBJ2-5; 8 nucleotides align to TRBD2. This CDR3 spans 13 amino acids. Germline CDR1 reads SGHNT; CDR2 reads YYREEE (reference sequence). The V and J ends lost 2 bases and 7 bases, in that order; junction bases with no gene match: 4. The CDR3 bases are TGTGCCAGCAGCTTCCCCGGACTAGCGACCCAGTACTTC. Translation: CASSFPGLATQYF.

This clone has just one count. The genes are TRBV7-2 and TRBJ2-5; TRBD2 agrees at 8 bases. In germline, CDR1 is SGHTA, CDR2 FQGNSA. The CDR3 totals 14 residues. Trimming at V came to 2 bases and at J to 5 bases, leaving 4 bases not matched to a gene. CDR3 sequence: CASSLRGRSETQYF. In DNA, the CDR3 is TGTGCCAGCAGCTTACGCGGGAGGAGCGAGACCCAGTACTTC.

This clone was seen once. This sequence joins TRBV18 and TRBJ2-7; D is ambiguous. The CDR3 runs 13 residues. Germline values: CDR1 KGHSH, CDR2 LQKENI. The V end was cut by 0 bases, the J end by 2 bases, with 5 bases between. CDR3 nucleotides: TGTGCCAGCTCACCACCGGGAACCTACGAGCAGTACTTC. It translates to CASSPPGTYEQYF.

This clone has a single count. The V gene is TRBV10-2, the J gene TRBJ2-7, with 9 bases matching TRBD2. The germline CDR1 and CDR2 sequences are WSHSY and SAAADI. The CDR3 runs 16 residues. The ends lost 5 bases at V and 7 bases at J; junction bases unmatched: 15. CDR3 in amino acids: CASSPNRAGGLKEQYF. CDR3 nucleotide sequence: TGCGCCAGCAGTCCAAACCGGGCGGGAGGGCTAAAAGAGCAGTACTTC.

The rearrangement uses TRBV6-5 and TRBJ2-1; TRBD2 agrees at 8 bases. In germline, CDR1 is MNHEY, CDR2 SVGAGI. The V segment lost 1 base and the J segment 0 bases; nucleotides outside the gene matches: 2. The CDR3 spans 16 residues. CDR3 amino acids: CASSYFSGSSYNEQFF. The CDR3 bases are TGTGCCAGCAGTTACTTCAGCGGGAGCTCCTACAATGAGCAGTTCTTC.

This clone was observed a few times. The J gene is TRBJ1-5, the V gene TRBV2; tentative D call: TRBD1 (5 bases). The CDR3 has 15 amino acids. In germline, CDR1 is SNHLY, CDR2 FYNNEI. Trimming stripped 6 bases from V and 5 bases from J, with 17 bases between. The CDR3 region has the DNA TGTGCCAGCAGGACCGGGACGTCAACACATCAGCCCCAGCATTTT. Translating gives CASRTGTSTHQPQHF. The full variable domain, completed using reference TRBV2 and TRBJ1-5, is EPEVTQTPSHQVTQMGQEVILRCVPISNHLYFYWYRQILGQKVEFLVSFYNNEISEKSEIFDDQFSVERPDGSNFTLKIRSTKLEDSAMYFCASRTGTSTHQPQHFGDGTRLSIL.

This clone is a singleton in its sample. This chain links TRBV10-3 with TRBJ2-3, with 15 nucleotides matching TRBD2. CDR3 length: 17 amino acids. Looked up from germline, CDR1 is ENHRY and CDR2 is SYGVKD. Losses at the gene ends were 7 bases for V and 6 bases for J; bases not matched to a gene: 11. CDR3 loop: CAIKIGLAGGPGDTQYF. In nucleotides, the CDR3 is TGTGCCATCAAGATCGGACTAGCGGGAGGGCCGGGGGATACGCAGTATTTT.